The clone carrying this T cell receptor (beta chain) was detected a few times. What it recognizes is unknown. The entry originates in a study of response to subunit inactivated influenza vaccine. Germline V gene data show CDR1 as SGHVS and CDR2 as FQNEAQ. Trimming took 4 bases from V and 2 from J; bases not matched to a gene: 7. This CDR3 is built from 16 residues. TCRdb reanalysed the RT-PCR reads using MiXCR and keeps one entry per CDR3 protein. The table has roughly 460,000 distinct CDR3 sequences, about 10% seen once. Study-level findings and limits: Few new T cells, the authors suggested, are recruited by each seasonal influenza vaccination.

This sequence joins TRBV7-8 and TRBJ2-2, with 7 bases matching TRBD1. The sample here was PBMCs from blood, taken 45 days after vaccination. The sequence came from a man in his fifties or sixties who received an inactivated influenza vaccine. CDR3 protein: CASSSLRQGNTGELFF. The CDR3 nucleotides are TGTGCCAGCAGCTCCCTCCGACAGGGAAACACCGGGGAGCTGTTTTTT.